What follows is one TCR beta chain and its context. Repertoires were generated with immunoSEQ multiplex PCR, while TCRdb's copy carries only in-frame clones and drops some. The sample consists of tens of thousands of clones, approximately 89% of them appearing once. This record comes from a study of blood T cell repertoires in COVID-19. J was trimmed by 6 bases and V by 2 bases; bases with no gene match: 9. This CDR3 region has 16 residues. Germline V gives CDR1 KGHDR, CDR2 SFDVKD. This clonotype originated in a man aged 45-60 years with acute or convalescent COVID-19. Input material: peripheral blood. The V and J genes are TRBV24-1 and TRBJ2-3; TRBD2 agrees at 8 bases. The CDR3 nucleotides read TGTGCCACCAGTGATTCCCCCGGGACTAGAGCGGATACGCAGTATTTT. As protein: CATSDSPGTRADTQYF.